What follows describes a single T cell receptor beta chain. The sample is drawn from a study of blood T cells in healthy people across ages. The germline V gene encodes CDR1 LNHNV and CDR2 YYDKDF (reference sequence). This CDR3 is built from 14 residues. Primers used in a second PCR of roughly 6 to 11 cycles were a sample-barcoded 5' primer and a J-beta primer mix. TCRdb ran MiXCR on the 5' RACE reads and lists one entry per CDR3 protein. The table records around 700,000 distinct CDR3 sequences, around 25% of them present only once. In addition, the sample was reused for a study of T cells of mothers and their children.

The chain recombines TRBV15 with TRBJ2-7; TRBD2 agrees at 13 bases. The better agreement between TRBJ2-5 and the DNA end casts doubt on the J call. Sequenced: blood. The source of this sequence is a boy between 10 and 17 years old in good health. The CDR3: CATGLAGREETQYF. CDR3 nucleotides: TGTGCCACGGGACTAGCGGGGCGGGAAGAGACCCAGTACTTC.